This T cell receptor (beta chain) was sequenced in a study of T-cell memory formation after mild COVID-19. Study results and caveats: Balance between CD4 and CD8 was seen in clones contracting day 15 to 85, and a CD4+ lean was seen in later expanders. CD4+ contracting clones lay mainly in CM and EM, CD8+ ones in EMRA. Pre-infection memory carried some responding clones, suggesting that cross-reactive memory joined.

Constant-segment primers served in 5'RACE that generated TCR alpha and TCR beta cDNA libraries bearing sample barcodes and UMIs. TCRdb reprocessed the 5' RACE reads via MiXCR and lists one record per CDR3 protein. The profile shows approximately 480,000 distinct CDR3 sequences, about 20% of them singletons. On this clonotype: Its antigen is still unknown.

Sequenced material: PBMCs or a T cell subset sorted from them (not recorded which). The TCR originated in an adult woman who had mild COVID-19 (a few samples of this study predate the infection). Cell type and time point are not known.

The CDR3 reads CASSVKRDRGVLRGGGYGYTF. CDR3 bases: TGTGCCAGCAGCGTAAAGCGGGACAGGGGCGTCCTCCGTGGGGGCGGCTATGGCTACACCTTC. This chain uses TRBV7-9 with TRBJ1-2, with 10 bases matching TRBD1. The CDR3 contains 21 residues. The J segment lost 4 bases and the V segment lost 5 bases, leaving 25 bases of the junction unmatched. Looked up from germline, CDR1 is SEHNR and CDR2 is FQNEAQ (reference sequence).